A selection of T cell receptor beta chains follows, all from one sample in a study of identical twins. TCRdb reprocessed the 5' RACE reads via MiXCR and lists one record per CDR3 protein. This table holds some 1,700,000 distinct CDR3 sequences, 25% to 35% found once. The material sequenced was cord blood. These receptors all come from a newborn girl in good health. The conserved cysteine and the conserved F or W are not part of the CDR3 here. The order of the fields is J gene, V gene, CDR3 protein.

J gene: TRBJ2-5; V gene: TRBV4-2; CDR3 protein: ASGRGTRWETQY
J gene: TRBJ2-1; V gene: TRBV10-3; CDR3 protein: AISESRQGGNNEQF
J gene: TRBJ1-2; V gene: TRBV7-2; CDR3 protein: ASSLDRDRGYYGYT
J gene: TRBJ2-7; V gene: TRBV3-1; CDR3 protein: ASSQHPSYEQY
J gene: TRBJ2-7; V gene: TRBV13; CDR3 protein: ASSSTGFDYEQY
J gene: TRBJ1-4; V gene: TRBV12-3/TRBV12-4; CDR3 protein: ASSLAAGTGVEKLF
J gene: TRBJ1-4; V gene: TRBV28; CDR3 protein: AGTPDIPGEKLF
J gene: TRBJ1-4; V gene: TRBV4-1; CDR3 protein: ASSQDPRGRKF
J gene: TRBJ1-4; V gene: TRBV27; CDR3 protein: ASSPPGPTTNEKLF
J gene: TRBJ1-5; V gene: TRBV2; CDR3 protein: ASTTGTVDQPQH
J gene: TRBJ2-1; V gene: TRBV24-1; CDR3 protein: ATGEAGGTYNEQF
J gene: -; V gene: TRBV20-1; CDR3 protein: SARSRRAPYEQY
J gene: TRBJ2-3; V gene: TRBV11-2; CDR3 protein: ASSLLMLAGGSGTDTQY
J gene: TRBJ2-3; V gene: TRBV24-1; CDR3 protein: ATSVQGNVDTQY
J gene: TRBJ2-3; V gene: TRBV5-1; CDR3 protein: ASESADTQY
J gene: TRBJ1-5; V gene: TRBV4-1; CDR3 protein: ASSQKGPGDGQPQH
J gene: TRBJ2-5; V gene: TRBV25-1; CDR3 protein: ASRPTGLYQETQY
J gene: TRBJ1-5; V gene: TRBV10-3; CDR3 protein: ASSEGEGQPQH
J gene: TRBJ2-1; V gene: TRBV6-1; CDR3 protein: ASSWKVGPYNEQF
J gene: TRBJ1-2; V gene: TRBV29-1; CDR3 protein: SVEENYGYT
J gene: TRBJ2-7; V gene: TRBV28; CDR3 protein: ASSALWRAASYEQY
J gene: -; V gene: TRBV10-3; CDR3 protein: ASGASYNEQY
J gene: TRBJ1-2; V gene: TRBV29-1; CDR3 protein: SVDRHPTGSGGCT
J gene: TRBJ2-1; V gene: TRBV2; CDR3 protein: ASSITRGIGNEQF
J gene: TRBJ1-2; V gene: TRBV6-5; CDR3 protein: ASSDRGRDYGCT
J gene: -; V gene: TRBV14; CDR3 protein: ASSQAGRVYNEQY
J gene: TRBJ2-7; V gene: TRBV20-1; CDR3 protein: SAVKRDSYEQY
J gene: -; V gene: TRBV27; CDR3 protein: ASGLSPTGGGHEQY
J gene: TRBJ1-5; V gene: TRBV20-1; CDR3 protein: SAGWGTGANQPQH
J gene: TRBJ2-1; V gene: TRBV7-2; CDR3 protein: ASSLDPGPHNEQF
J gene: TRBJ1-2; V gene: TRBV4-2; CDR3 protein: ASSLGQGDYGYA
J gene: TRBJ2-4; V gene: TRBV2; CDR3 protein: ASGEGTSGILAKNIQY
J gene: TRBJ2-3; V gene: TRBV6-1; CDR3 protein: ASGKTDTQY
J gene: TRBJ2-7; V gene: TRBV12-3/TRBV12-4; CDR3 protein: ASSPLSGRQY
J gene: TRBJ1-1; V gene: TRBV5-6; CDR3 protein: ASSLAPAGGNTEAF
J gene: TRBJ2-7; V gene: TRBV6-1; CDR3 protein: ASSVRPSYEQY
J gene: TRBJ1-1; V gene: TRBV29-1; CDR3 protein: SVEVWGRIEAF
J gene: TRBJ1-2; V gene: TRBV15; CDR3 protein: ATRDSLFYGYT
J gene: TRBJ2-1; V gene: TRBV2; CDR3 protein: ASRVAGGKYNEQF
J gene: TRBJ1-1; V gene: TRBV5-6; CDR3 protein: ASSLSRLANTEAF
J gene: TRBJ2-3; V gene: TRBV9; CDR3 protein: ASNVGTSIGTDTQY
J gene: TRBJ2-2; V gene: TRBV5-1; CDR3 protein: ASSLAGTSGTRELF
J gene: TRBJ1-1; V gene: TRBV5-1; CDR3 protein: ASSLVATGLNTEAF
J gene: TRBJ1-2; V gene: TRBV5-1; CDR3 protein: ASSLLQGSDGYT
J gene: TRBJ2-2; V gene: TRBV24-1; CDR3 protein: ATSDRGRQKNTGELF
J gene: TRBJ2-2; V gene: TRBV20-1; CDR3 protein: SARGWGLSLSDTGELF
J gene: TRBJ2-1; V gene: TRBV25-1; CDR3 protein: ACSEGDRPNEQF
J gene: TRBJ1-4; V gene: TRBV5-1; CDR3 protein: ASSLRAGNEKLF
J gene: TRBJ1-1; V gene: TRBV4-2; CDR3 protein: ASSQDQGTGATEAF
J gene: TRBJ2-1; V gene: TRBV3-1; CDR3 protein: ASSQDQLAGVSGNEQF
J gene: TRBJ2-7; V gene: TRBV11-2; CDR3 protein: ASSSGLAKPYEQY
J gene: TRBJ1-4; V gene: TRBV2; CDR3 protein: ASRSTGERGEKLF
J gene: TRBJ1-2; V gene: TRBV5-6; CDR3 protein: ASSFRRRNYGYT
J gene: TRBJ2-2; V gene: TRBV5-1; CDR3 protein: ASSSISPGELF
J gene: TRBJ2-3; V gene: TRBV6-1; CDR3 protein: ASRQRGGGTDTQY
J gene: -; V gene: TRBV12-3/TRBV12-4; CDR3 protein: ASRPPTGNEQY
J gene: TRBJ2-7; V gene: TRBV6-5; CDR3 protein: ASNPWVATLTYEQY
J gene: TRBJ2-1; V gene: TRBV27; CDR3 protein: ASSLSRMSVLF
J gene: TRBJ2-7; V gene: TRBV12-3/TRBV12-4; CDR3 protein: ASSPGDRGPYEQY
J gene: TRBJ2-4; V gene: TRBV7-4; CDR3 protein: ASSGLVGTGIKNIQY